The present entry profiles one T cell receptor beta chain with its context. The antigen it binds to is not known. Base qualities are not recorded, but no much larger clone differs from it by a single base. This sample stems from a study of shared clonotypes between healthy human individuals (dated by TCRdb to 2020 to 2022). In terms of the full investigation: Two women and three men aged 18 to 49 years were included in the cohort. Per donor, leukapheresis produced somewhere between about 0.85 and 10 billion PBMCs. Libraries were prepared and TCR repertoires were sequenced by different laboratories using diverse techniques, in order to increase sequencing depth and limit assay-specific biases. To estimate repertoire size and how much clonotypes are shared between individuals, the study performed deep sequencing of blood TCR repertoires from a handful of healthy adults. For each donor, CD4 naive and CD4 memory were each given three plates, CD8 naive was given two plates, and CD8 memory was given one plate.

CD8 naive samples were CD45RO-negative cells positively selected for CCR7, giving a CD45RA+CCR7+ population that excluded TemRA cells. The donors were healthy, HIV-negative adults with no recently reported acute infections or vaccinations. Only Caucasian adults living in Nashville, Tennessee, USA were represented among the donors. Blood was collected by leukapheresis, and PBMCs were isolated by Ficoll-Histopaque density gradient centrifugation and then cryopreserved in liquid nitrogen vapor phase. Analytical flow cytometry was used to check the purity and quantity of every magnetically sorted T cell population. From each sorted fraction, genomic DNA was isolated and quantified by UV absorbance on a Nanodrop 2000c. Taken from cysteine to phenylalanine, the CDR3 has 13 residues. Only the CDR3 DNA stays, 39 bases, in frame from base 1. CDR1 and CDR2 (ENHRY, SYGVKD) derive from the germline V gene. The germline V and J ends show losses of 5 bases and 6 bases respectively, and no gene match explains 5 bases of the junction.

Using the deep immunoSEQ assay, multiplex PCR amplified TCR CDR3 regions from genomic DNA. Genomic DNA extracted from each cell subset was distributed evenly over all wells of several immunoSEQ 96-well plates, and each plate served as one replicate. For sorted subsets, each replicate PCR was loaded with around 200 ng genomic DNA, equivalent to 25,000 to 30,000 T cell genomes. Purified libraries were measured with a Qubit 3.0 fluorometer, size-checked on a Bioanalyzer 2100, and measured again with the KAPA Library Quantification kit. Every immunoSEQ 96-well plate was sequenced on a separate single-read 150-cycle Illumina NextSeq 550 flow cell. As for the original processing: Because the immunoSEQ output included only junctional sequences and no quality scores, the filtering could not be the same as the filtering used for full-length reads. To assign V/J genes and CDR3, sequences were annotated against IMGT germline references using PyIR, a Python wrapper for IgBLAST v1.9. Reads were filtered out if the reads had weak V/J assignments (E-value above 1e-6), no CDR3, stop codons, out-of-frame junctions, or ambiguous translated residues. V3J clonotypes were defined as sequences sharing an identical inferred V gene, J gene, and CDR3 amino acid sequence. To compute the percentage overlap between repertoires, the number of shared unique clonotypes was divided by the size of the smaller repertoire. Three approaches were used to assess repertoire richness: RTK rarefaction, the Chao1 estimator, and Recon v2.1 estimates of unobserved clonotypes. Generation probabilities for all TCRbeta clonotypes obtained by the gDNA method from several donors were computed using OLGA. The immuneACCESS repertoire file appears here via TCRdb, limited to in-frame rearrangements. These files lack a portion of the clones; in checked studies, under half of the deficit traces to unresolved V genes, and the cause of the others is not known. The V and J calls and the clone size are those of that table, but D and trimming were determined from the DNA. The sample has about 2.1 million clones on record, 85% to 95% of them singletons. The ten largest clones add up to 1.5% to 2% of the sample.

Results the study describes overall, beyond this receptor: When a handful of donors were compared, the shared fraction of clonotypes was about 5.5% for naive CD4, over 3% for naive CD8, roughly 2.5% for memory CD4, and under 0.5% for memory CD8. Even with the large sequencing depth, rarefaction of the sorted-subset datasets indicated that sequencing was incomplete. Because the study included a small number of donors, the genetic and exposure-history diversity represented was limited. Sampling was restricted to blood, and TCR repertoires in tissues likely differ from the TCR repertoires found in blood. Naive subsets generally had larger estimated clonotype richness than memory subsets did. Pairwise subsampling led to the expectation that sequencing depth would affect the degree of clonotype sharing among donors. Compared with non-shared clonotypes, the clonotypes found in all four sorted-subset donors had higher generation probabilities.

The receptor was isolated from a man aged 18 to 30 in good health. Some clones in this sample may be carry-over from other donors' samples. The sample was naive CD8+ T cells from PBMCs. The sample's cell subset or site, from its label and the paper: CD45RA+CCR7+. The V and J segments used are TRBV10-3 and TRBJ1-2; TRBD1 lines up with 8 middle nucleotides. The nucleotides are TGTGCCATCAGTCAGGACAGGGAGAATGGCTACACCTTC. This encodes CAISQDRENGYTF.